The next 4 T cell receptor beta chains were all read from a single sample in a study of blood T cells in healthy people across ages. Together with a sample-barcoded 5' primer, a J-beta primer mix was included in a second PCR lasting roughly 6 to 12 cycles. TCRdb re-derived calls from the 5' RACE reads in MiXCR, one entry per CDR3 protein. The sample shows more than 500,000 distinct CDR3 sequences, 27% of them seen only once. The sample comprised blood. These receptors all stem from a woman in her seventies in good health.

The chain links TRBV3-1 to TRBJ1-1; D remains unclear. The germline gives CDR1 LGHDT, CDR2 YNNKEL (reference sequence). V lost 1 base and J lost 1, with 7 bases in between. The CDR3 is 14 amino acids. The CDR3 protein is CASSQGRSNTEAFF. The CDR3 DNA is TGTGCCAGCAGCCAAGGGCGGTCGAACACTGAAGCTTTCTTT.

The chain has TRBV19 and TRBJ1-2; D is possibly TRBD1 (6 bases). The CDR3 has 15 residues. CDR1 is LNHDA and CDR2 is SQIVND in the germline V gene (reference sequence). V was shortened by 6 bases and J by 4 bases, with 18 bases between the two germline ends. CDR3 in DNA: TGTGCCAGTAGCCAATCCGTGAGGGGGGGCTATGGCTACACCTTC. It translates to CASSQSVRGGYGYTF.

In its sample, this clonotype was seen a few times. The chain joins TRBV5-1 to TRBJ1-3, with D hard to call. CDR3 length: 14 amino acids. With 3 bases removed from V and 6 bases from J, the gap between germline ends came to 13 bases. Germline V CDR1 and CDR2: SGHRS, YFSETQ. CDR3 residues: CASSWEDALNTIYF. The CDR3 DNA follows: TGCGCCAGCAGCTGGGAGGACGCTCTAAACACCATATATTTT.

This clonotype was observed a handful of times. V gene TRBV7-9 combines with J gene TRBJ2-3; D might be TRBD2 (7 bases). The CDR3 is 15 residues long. From germline, CDR1 is SEHNR and CDR2 FQNEAQ (reference sequence). Trimming removed 4 bases at V and 0 bases at J, with 11 bases between. The CDR3, as DNA: TGTGCCAGCAGCTACGGGGGGCGGAGCACAGATACGCAGTATTTT. This codes for CASSYGGRSTDTQYF.